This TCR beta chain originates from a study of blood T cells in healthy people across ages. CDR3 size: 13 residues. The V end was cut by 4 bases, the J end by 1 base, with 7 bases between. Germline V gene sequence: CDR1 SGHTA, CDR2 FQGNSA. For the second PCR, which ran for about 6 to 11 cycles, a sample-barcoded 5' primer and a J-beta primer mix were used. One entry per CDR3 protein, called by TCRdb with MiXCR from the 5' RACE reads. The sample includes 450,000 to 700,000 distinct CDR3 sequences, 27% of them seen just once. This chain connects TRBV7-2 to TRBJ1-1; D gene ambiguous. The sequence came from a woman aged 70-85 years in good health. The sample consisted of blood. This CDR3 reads CASSWRENTEAFF. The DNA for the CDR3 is TGTGCCAGCAGCTGGAGGGAGAACACTGAAGCTTTCTTT.